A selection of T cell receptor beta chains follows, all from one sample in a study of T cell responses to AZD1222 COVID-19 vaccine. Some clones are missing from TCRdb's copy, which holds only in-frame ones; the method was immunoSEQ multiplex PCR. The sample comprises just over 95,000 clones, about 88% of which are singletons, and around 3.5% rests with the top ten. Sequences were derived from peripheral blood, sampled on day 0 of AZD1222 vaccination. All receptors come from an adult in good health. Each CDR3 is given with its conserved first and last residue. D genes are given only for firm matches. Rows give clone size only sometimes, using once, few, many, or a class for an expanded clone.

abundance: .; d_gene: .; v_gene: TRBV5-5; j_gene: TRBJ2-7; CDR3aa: CASSLQAPYEQYF; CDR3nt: TGTGCCAGCAGCTTACAGGCCCCCTACGAGCAGTACTTC
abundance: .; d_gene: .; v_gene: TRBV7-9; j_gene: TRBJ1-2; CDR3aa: CASSPPGAYGYTF; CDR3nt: TGTGCCAGCAGCCCCCCAGGGGCGTATGGCTACACCTTC
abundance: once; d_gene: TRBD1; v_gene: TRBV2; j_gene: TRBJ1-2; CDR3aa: CASRTGNYGYTF; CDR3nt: TGTGCCAGCAGGACAGGGAACTATGGCTACACCTTC
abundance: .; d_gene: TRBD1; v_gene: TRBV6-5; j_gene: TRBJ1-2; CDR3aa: CASSPRGAGIHGYTF; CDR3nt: TGTGCCAGCAGTCCCAGGGGGGCAGGGATACATGGCTACACCTTC
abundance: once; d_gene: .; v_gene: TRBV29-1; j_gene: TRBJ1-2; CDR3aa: CSGGEFDGYTF; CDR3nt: TGCAGCGGTGGAGAGTTCGATGGCTACACCTTC
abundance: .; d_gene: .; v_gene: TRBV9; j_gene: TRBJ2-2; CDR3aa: CASSATTNTGELFF; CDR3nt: TGTGCCAGCAGCGCAACCACGAACACCGGGGAGCTGTTTTTT
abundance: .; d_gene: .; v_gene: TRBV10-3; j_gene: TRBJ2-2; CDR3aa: CAITLSGENTGELFF; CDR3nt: TGTGCCATCACCCTGTCAGGGGAGAACACCGGGGAGCTGTTTTTT
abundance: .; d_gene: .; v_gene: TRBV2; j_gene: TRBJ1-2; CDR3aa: CASTRQALSGYTF; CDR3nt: TGTGCCAGCACGCGACAGGCCCTTTCGGGCTACACCTTC
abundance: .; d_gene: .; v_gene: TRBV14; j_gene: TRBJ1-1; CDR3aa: CASSQDRHTEAFF; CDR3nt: TGTGCCAGCAGCCAAGACAGGCACACTGAAGCTTTCTTT
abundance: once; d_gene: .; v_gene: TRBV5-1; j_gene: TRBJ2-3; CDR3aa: CASRLATDTQYF; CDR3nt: TGCGCCAGCAGGCTTGCCACAGATACGCAGTATTTT
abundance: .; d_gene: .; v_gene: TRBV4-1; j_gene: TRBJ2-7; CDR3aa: CASSQEVPGTYEQYF; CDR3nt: TGCGCCAGCAGCCAAGAAGTCCCAGGAACCTACGAGCAGTACTTC
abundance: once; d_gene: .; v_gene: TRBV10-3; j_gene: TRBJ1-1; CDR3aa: CAHPAWGTGLNTEAFF; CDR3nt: TGTGCTCATCCTGCTTGGGGGACCGGCTTGAACACTGAAGCTTTCTTT
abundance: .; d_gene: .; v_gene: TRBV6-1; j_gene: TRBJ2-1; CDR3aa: CASSEEAASYNEQFF; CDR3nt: TGTGCCAGCAGTGAAGAAGCAGCCTCCTACAATGAGCAGTTCTTC
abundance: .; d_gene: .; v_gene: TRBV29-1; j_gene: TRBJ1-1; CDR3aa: CSGFARQNTEAFF; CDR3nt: TGCAGCGGATTCGCGAGACAGAACACTGAAGCTTTCTTT
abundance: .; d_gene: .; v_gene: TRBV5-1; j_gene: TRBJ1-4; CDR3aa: CASSVQAPAVELFF; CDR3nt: TGCGCCAGCAGCGTACAGGCCCCGGCCGTTGAACTGTTTTTT
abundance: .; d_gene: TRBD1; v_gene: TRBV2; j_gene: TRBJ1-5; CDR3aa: CASSATGGRQPQHF; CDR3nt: TGTGCCAGCAGCGCGACAGGGGGTAGGCAGCCCCAGCATTTT
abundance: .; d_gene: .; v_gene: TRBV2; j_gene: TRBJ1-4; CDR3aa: CASRPLWDGEKLFF; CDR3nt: TGTGCCAGCAGGCCACTTTGGGATGGGGAAAAACTGTTTTTT
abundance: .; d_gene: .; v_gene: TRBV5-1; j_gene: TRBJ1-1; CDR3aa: CASSLDGSYTEAFF; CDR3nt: TGCGCCAGCAGCTTGGACGGCAGCTACACTGAAGCTTTCTTT
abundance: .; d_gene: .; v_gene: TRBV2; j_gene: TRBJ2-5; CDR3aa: CASSETRPGTQYF; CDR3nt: TGTGCCAGCAGTGAAACCCGGCCGGGGACCCAGTACTTC
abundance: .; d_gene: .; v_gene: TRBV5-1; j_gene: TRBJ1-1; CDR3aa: CASSFRTAPLNTEAFF; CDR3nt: TGCGCCAGCAGCTTTCGGACAGCCCCTTTGAACACTGAAGCTTTCTTT
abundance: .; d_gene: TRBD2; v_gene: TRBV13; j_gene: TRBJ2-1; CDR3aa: CASSFRLAGYNEQFF; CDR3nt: TGTGCCAGCAGCTTCCGACTAGCGGGGTACAATGAGCAGTTCTTC
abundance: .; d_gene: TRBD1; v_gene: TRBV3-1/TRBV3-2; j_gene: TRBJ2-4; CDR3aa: CASSHNRGRIAKNIQYF; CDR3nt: TGTGCCAGCAGCCACAACAGGGGCCGTATAGCCAAAAACATTCAGTACTTC